Presented here are 19 T cell receptor beta chains from one specimen sequenced in a study of shared clonotypes between healthy human individuals. The protocol was immunoSEQ multiplex PCR, while the TCRdb copy is restricted to in-frame clones and leaves out a portion. Of 800,000 to 1,200,000 clones in the sample, approximately 78% were seen once. Input material: memory CD4+ T cells from PBMCs. Subset meaning: CD45RA-negative fraction. These receptor sequences come from a man between 18 and 29 years old in good health. Some clones in this sample may be carry-over from other donors' samples.

The chain is built from TRBV7-8 and TRBJ1-4, with 8 positions matching TRBD1. J was trimmed by 10 bases and V by 1 base; bases with no gene match: 14. CDR3 size: 17 residues. Per the germline V gene, CDR1 is SGHVS and CDR2 is FQNEAQ. The CDR3 sequence is CASSLVVRGTGRGKLFF. The CDR3 nucleotides read TGTGCCAGCAGCTTAGTGGTCAGGGGGACAGGACGGGGAAAACTGTTTTTT.

This sequence joins TRBV23-1 and TRBJ2-7, with a weak D call TRBD1 (6 bases). TRBV23-1 is an open reading frame whose function is uncertain. CDR3 size: 17 residues. V lost 0 bases, J lost 2 bases, and 17 bases lay in between. Written as DNA, the CDR3 is TGCGCCAGCAGTCAATCGAGTACAGGGCAAAGTACCTACGAGCAGTACTTC. The encoded protein is CASSQSSTGQSTYEQYF.

The chain uses TRBV2 and TRBJ2-3, with 15 bases matching TRBD2. V was clipped by 6 bases and J by 3 bases; unmatched bases: 13. The CDR3 loop spans 19 amino acids. Germline assignment: CDR1 SNHLY and CDR2 FYNNEI. The CDR3 loop reads CASRLSGLAGGPYTDTQYF. The CDR3 DNA follows: TGTGCCAGCAGACTCTCCGGACTAGCGGGAGGGCCTTATACAGATACGCAGTATTTT. The full variable domain, in which reference TRBV2 and TRBJ2-3 provide the parts outside the CDR3, is EPEVTQTPSHQVTQMGQEVILRCVPISNHLYFYWYRQILGQKVEFLVSFYNNEISEKSEIFDDQFSVERPDGSNFTLKIRSTKLEDSAMYFCASRLSGLAGGPYTDTQYFGPGTRLTVL.

This clone was seen a handful of times. The V gene is TRBV7-2, the J gene TRBJ2-5; a weak D match, TRBD1 (6 bases). The CDR3 length is 12 residues. Trimming took off 6 bases at V and 5 bases at J, with 10 bases between the two ends. The germline V gene has CDR1 SGHTA and CDR2 FQGNSA. The CDR3 DNA sequence: TGTGCCAGCAGAGCAGGGGTCGAGACCCAGTACTTC. Protein product: CASRAGVETQYF.

This chain's CDR3 is CASSQGQPYGYTF. CDR3 coding DNA: TGTGCCAGCAGCCAGGGACAGCCCTATGGCTACACCTTC. The V and J genes are TRBV9 and TRBJ1-2, with TRBD1 identical over 7 bases. The V gene's germline CDR1 is SGDLS and CDR2 YYNGEE. CDR3 size: 13 residues. V lost 4 bases, J lost 4 bases, and 4 bases stayed unmatched.

The J gene is TRBJ2-5, the V gene TRBV5-1; D perhaps matches TRBD1 (5 bases). CDR1 is SGHRS and CDR2 is YFSETQ in the germline V gene. The CDR3 totals 16 residues. Trimming took 1 base from V and 5 from J, leaving 18 bases between them. DNA of the CDR3: TGCGCCAGCAGCTTGCAAGGGGTAGCTTCGGTGGAGACCCAGTACTTC. This gives the protein CASSLQGVASVETQYF.

The chain has TRBV6-5 and TRBJ2-2, with unresolved D. The CDR3 sequence is 14 residues long. The V end lost 5 bases, the J end lost 5 bases, and 12 bases lay between the germline ends. Germline V lookup: CDR1 MNHEY, CDR2 SVGAGI. The CDR3 DNA is TGTGCCAGCAGTCGATCTGGGCGTACCGGGGAGCTGTTTTTT. Amino acid sequence: CASSRSGRTGELFF.

This clone was found many times. The chain carries TRBV28 and TRBJ1-2, with D unclear. The V end lost 7 bases, the J end lost 5 bases, and 23 bases lay between the germline ends. Per the germline V gene, CDR1 is MDHEN and CDR2 is SYDVKM. This CDR3 is built from 16 residues. This chain's CDR3 is CASTIGGQDTTYGYTF. The CDR3 DNA follows: TGTGCCAGCACCATCGGAGGGCAGGATACTACTTATGGCTACACCTTC.

This chain joins TRBV7-9 and TRBJ1-5; a weak D match, TRBD1 (5 bases). CDR3 length equals 12 residues. Trimming took off 5 bases at V and 6 bases at J, with 8 bases between the two ends. CDR1 is SEHNR and CDR2 is FQNEAQ in the germline V gene (reference sequence). Written as DNA, the CDR3 is TGTGCCAGCAGCGAGGGACTTCAGCCCCAGCATTTT. Protein: CASSEGLQPQHF.

The J gene is TRBJ2-1, the V gene TRBV4-1; TRBD1 aligns across 7 bases. The CDR3 covers 17 residues. J was trimmed by 4 bases and V by 1 base; bases with no gene match: 10. The germline gives CDR1 MGHRA, CDR2 YSYEKL. The CDR3: CASSQGGTGAYYNEQFF. CDR3 in DNA: TGCGCCAGCAGCCAAGGGGGAACAGGGGCGTATTACAATGAGCAGTTCTTC.

The chain carries TRBV6-1 and TRBJ2-7; no clear D. The CDR3 sequence is 14 residues long. V was trimmed by 2 bases and J by 0 bases, leaving 8 bases between them. Per the germline V gene, CDR1 is MNHNS and CDR2 is SASEGT. In nucleotides, the CDR3 is TGTGCCAGCAGTGAAAGGCCCTTCTCCTACGAGCAGTACTTC. The encoded protein is CASSERPFSYEQYF.

The chain has TRBV19 and TRBJ1-2; D is uncertain. Germline loops: CDR1 LNHDA, CDR2 SQIVND (reference sequence). Trimming shortened V by 5 bases and J by 9 bases, and 16 bases separated the two germline ends. This CDR3 comprises 13 residues. CDR3: CASSGLPRMSYTF. The DNA of the CDR3 is TGTGCCAGTAGTGGCCTCCCCCGGATGAGCTACACCTTC.

The V and J genes are TRBV29-1 and TRBJ2-5; D is unresolved. V gave up 4 bases and J gave up 2 bases, with 5 bases separating them. This CDR3 is 11 amino acids long. Germline loops: CDR1 SQVTM, CDR2 ANQGSEA. The CDR3 loop is CSVVTQETQYF. CDR3 sequence (DNA): TGCAGCGTTGTAACGCAAGAGACCCAGTACTTC.

This clone was seen only a few times. This sequence joins TRBV28 and TRBJ2-3; D is possibly TRBD2 (6 bases). This CDR3 contains 16 residues. Trimming took 3 bases from V and 5 from J, leaving 18 bases between them. CDR1 and CDR2 (germline): MDHEN, SYDVKM. CDR3: CASSFLGGGRGDTQYF. The CDR3 DNA reads TGTGCCAGCAGTTTTCTGGGGGGAGGAAGAGGAGATACGCAGTATTTT.

The chain couples TRBV6-1 to TRBJ2-7; TRBD2 agrees at 12 bases. The CDR3 totals 15 residues. V trimming: 4 bases; J trimming: 4 bases; junction bases outside the gene matches: 5. CDR1 MNHNS and CDR2 SASEGT come from the germline V gene. The CDR3 reads CASSVWLAGGYEQYF. The DNA of the CDR3 is TGTGCCAGCAGTGTTTGGCTAGCGGGAGGGTACGAGCAGTACTTC.

This chain joins TRBV5-3 and TRBJ2-7; TRBD2 aligns across 13 bases. TRBV5-3 is an ORF for which the function is uncertain. V shed 10 bases and J 4 bases; nucleotides not matched to a gene: 11. The CDR3 sequence is 15 residues long. DNA for the CDR3: TGTGCCCCCCTACTAGCGGGAGGGCAACCTTACGAGCAGTACTTC. Its translation is CAPLLAGGQPYEQYF.

The gene calls are TRBV28 and TRBJ2-2, with a weak D call TRBD2 (5 bases). Germline V gene lookup returns CDR1 MDHEN and CDR2 SYDVKM. V lost 8 bases and J 2 bases, leaving 18 bases between the germline ends. There are 16 residues in the CDR3. The CDR3 nucleotides read TGTGCCAGCCCTGGGGAGATAGCGACCAACACCGGGGAGCTGTTTTTT. As protein: CASPGEIATNTGELFF.

A word on this clone: This specimen includes other DNA sequences encoding the same CDR3. The gene calls are TRBV28 and TRBJ2-2; 7 positions match TRBD1. The CDR3 consists of 14 residues. CDR1 and CDR2 (germline): MDHEN, SYDVKM. V dropped 7 bases and J dropped 2; count of bases not matched to a gene: 4. The CDR3 here is CASIGTVNTGELFF. The DNA for the CDR3 is TGTGCCAGCATAGGGACAGTTAACACCGGGGAGCTGTTTTTT.

The chain carries TRBV7-2 and TRBJ2-1, with a tentative D call TRBD1 (5 bases). Trimming cost V 5 bases and J 6 bases, with 20 bases left between them. The germline V gene has CDR1 SGHTA and CDR2 FQGNSA. This CDR3 has 16 residues. The CDR3 DNA sequence: TGTGCCAGCAGCGGCGCGTCAGGGTTAAGGCTCAATGAGCAGTTCTTC. Its protein is CASSGASGLRLNEQFF.